These T cell receptor beta chains were read from a single sample in a study of T cells expressing NK-cell markers. TCRdb re-analyzed the 5' RACE reads; it lists each CDR3 protein once, without DNA. The sample holds 550,000 to 600,000 distinct CDR3 sequences. The specimen sequenced was blood T cells: a sorted CD56 or NKG2C T cell subset, CD4+ or CD8+ T cells, or bulk PBMC T cells (not recorded which). The receptors here all came from a man aged 18 to 29 in good health. Each CDR3 is given with its conserved first and last residue.

>TRBV20-1|TRBJ2-3
CSAQTSGTDTQYF
>TRBV5-1|TRBJ1-1
CASSPGVLGAGEAFF
>TRBV12-3/TRBV12-4|TRBJ1-4
CAIRKDEKLFF
>TRBV6-5|TRBJ1-6
CASRTDRNSPLHF
>TRBV7-3|TRBJ2-1
CASSPPEGPNEQFF
>TRBV15|TRBJ2-1
CATTQHGTSGYNEQFF
>TRBV12-3/TRBV12-4|TRBJ2-1
CASSFTRFLGANEQFF
>TRBV29-1|TRBJ2-5
CSVEARDRVFETQYF
>TRBV29-1|TRBJ1-1
CSVLYGAGLNTEAFF
>TRBV18|TRBJ2-1
CASSPLDNGNNEQFF
>TRBV10-2|TRBJ2-1
CASSDGYISDEQFF
>TRBV29-1|TRBJ2-1
CSIWQAVPYNEQFF
>TRBV5-1|TRBJ2-7
CASSLVSGTSYEQYF
>TRBV10-3|TRBJ2-3
CAISEVPGGRYTDTQYF
>TRBV4-3|TRBJ2-3
CASSQDAGTRQYF
>TRBV29-1|TRBJ2-1
CSVERLAGGISSYNEQFF
>TRBV5-6|TRBJ2-3
CASSPRARTGTDTHYF
>TRBV6-2/TRBV6-3|TRBJ1-1
CASSLRVIRGNTEAFF
>TRBV12-3/TRBV12-4|TRBJ1-2
CASSSRSYGYTF
>TRBV6-5|TRBJ2-6
CASSSGQGAPGANVLTF
>TRBV19|TRBJ2-7
CASSKDPVSYEQYF
>TRBV11-2|TRBJ2-1
CASSSQGGIRSNEQFF
>TRBV15|TRBJ2-1
CATSQGGLGLPNEQFF
>TRBV15|TRBJ1-1
CATSRAGSMNTEAFF
>TRBV20-1|TRBJ2-7
CSARGPTDLGEYF
>TRBV7-7|TRBJ2-1
CASSQKEGREQFF
>TRBV7-9|TRBJ2-3
CASSGSRGRSGTDTQYF
>TRBV5-1|TRBJ2-5
CASSRGQGIIQETQYF
>TRBV6-1|TRBJ2-2
CASSGPRLAEYTGELFF
>TRBV5-1|TRBJ2-5
CASSLASLRIATQETQYF
>TRBV3-1|TRBJ2-1
CASSQDSAVREQFF
>TRBV15|TRBJ2-5
CATSRDRTGETQYF
>TRBV9|TRBJ2-1
CASSAPGGLGQFF
>TRBV6-2/TRBV6-3|TRBJ2-6
CASSSTGVWRANVLTF
>TRBV20-1|TRBJ2-5
CSARDLGRDETQYF
>TRBV11-2|TRBJ1-3
CASSFTGDQGNTIYF
>TRBV20-1|TRBJ2-5
CSARDWGAPGETQYF
>TRBV5-1|TRBJ1-1
CASSQRDQGEARMNTEAFF
>TRBV3-1|TRBJ2-7
CASSQGSGMAYEQYF
>TRBV4-2|TRBJ2-1
CASLQERGTSGEQFF
>TRBV12-3/TRBV12-4|TRBJ2-3
CASSHRQGTDTQYF
>TRBV12-3/TRBV12-4|TRBJ2-7
CASSPDSGRIYEQYF
>TRBV20-1|TRBJ1-1
CSATKAKWEAFF
>TRBV12-3/TRBV12-4|TRBJ2-1
CASSVIAISSYNEQFF
>TRBV14|TRBJ2-1
CASSQVARNEQFF
>TRBV6-1|TRBJ2-1
CASRTGVSYNEQFF
>TRBV7-3|TRBJ1-1
CASSESRVTEAFF
>TRBV7-2|TRBJ1-1
CASSPFSGGWTEAFF
>TRBV6-5|TRBJ2-4
CASSYSGWQGNIQYF
>TRBV20-1|TRBJ1-2
CSASDTDNYGYTF
>TRBV5-1|TRBJ2-7
CASSSGLALSYEQYF
>TRBV7-3|TRBJ2-3
CASSFKKQGLTDTQYF
>TRBV7-8|TRBJ1-2
CASSQQGARGDGYTF
>TRBV5-5|TRBJ2-1
CASSSLSGRADNEQFF
>TRBV2|TRBJ1-2
CASSGGSGPYGYTF